Included here is one T cell receptor (beta chain) sequence, with context. Its specific antigen is unknown. Base qualities are not provided; no much larger clone lies one nucleotide away. Measured from the cysteine to the phenylalanine, the CDR3 is 20 residues long. Of all the DNA, just the CDR3 is kept, 60 bases in frame from base 1. The germline V gene specifies SGHDN as CDR1 and FVKESK as CDR2. Trimmed from V: 0 bases; trimmed from J: 1 base; junction bases lacking a gene match: 9. Library prep was done by the immunoSEQ multiplex PCR assay. Drawn from immuneACCESS, this table holds only the in-frame rearrangements with V and J called that TCRdb kept. Clones are partly lost; checked studies trace under half to an unresolved V gene and leave the rest unexplained. Across this sample there are 55,000 to 65,000 clones, with more than 95% seen only once. The ten largest make up approximately 0.18% of the sample.

This sample is part of a study of technical replicates of blood from a handful of donors (dated by TCRdb to 2016 to 2017). Sequencing was done on a sample of T cells isolated from PBMCs. Recombination joined TRBV14 with TRBJ2-1; 13 bases in between match TRBD2. This sequence was found in a human donor in good health. The CDR3 corresponds to CASSQDYGTSGIFSYNEQFF. The DNA reads as follows: TGTGCCAGCAGCCAAGATTATGGGACTAGCGGGATCTTTTCCTACAATGAGCAGTTCTTC.